This T cell receptor beta chain is drawn from a study of shared T cell receptors in the human thymus (dated by TCRdb to about 2021). In the study overall: The study examined how self-reactive, shared T-cell receptor alpha chains are generated in the human thymus.

Including cysteine and phenylalanine, the CDR3 has 13 amino acids. Only the CDR3 part of the read is kept: 39 bases, read in frame from the first base. CDR1 is given as KGHSH and CDR2 as LQKENI, both from the germline V gene. Germline trimming: 4 bases from V, 8 bases from J; junction bases outside gene matches: 6. This clone was detected a few times. Its antigen is not yet known. Base quality data are lacking; no much larger clone is found one base away. The library was generated by the immunoSEQ multiplex PCR assay. The immuneACCESS repertoire file appears here via TCRdb, limited to in-frame rearrangements. These files lack a portion of the clones; in checked studies, under half of the deficit traces to unresolved V genes, and the cause of the others is not known. The table for this sample lists about 660,000 clones; around 87% of them were counted only once. The ten largest clonotypes hold more than 0.009% of the sample.

These data were likewise used in another study, on human thymus T cells. That second report states: In Finland, the donors were immunologically healthy infants who were having open corrective cardiac surgery for congenital heart defects. Thymus tissue was obtained as surgical resects removed during corrective cardiac surgery. Biased V and J gene segment usage appeared to be present in both thymic and peripheral blood repertoires. According to the related research, thymic TCR repertoires were highly overlapping among unrelated individuals. The study described the TCR alpha and beta repertoires in under 10 infant thymus samples and a few matching peripheral blood samples. The infant donors were about 6 to 244 days old, and the cohort included about 6 males and a couple of females. Thymocytes were released mechanically from tissue and stored at -70 °C as pellets of about 8.5-31 million cells. Genomic DNA was extracted from frozen cell pellets with a QIAsymphony instrument. Using the immunoSEQ multiplex PCR assay, the TCRB and TCRAD loci were amplified from a standardized quantity of quality-controlled genomic DNA. The amplicons covered the V(D)J region and were long enough to include the CDR3 and to identify the V and J genes. The amplicons were sequenced on an Illumina platform via the commercial immunoSEQ service. Primer bias and sequencing errors were corrected as previously described, and TCRAD and TCRB were defined on the basis of the IMGT database. The repertoires were analysed using immunoSEQ Analyzer 3.0 and VDJTools for basic statistics, V/J segment usage, diversity estimates, rarefaction and pairwise overlap. Chao1, ChaoE, Efron-Thisted, Shannon and inverse Simpson indices were used to estimate diversity, which was also estimated on datasets down-sampled to the smallest sample. For repertoire overlap, CDR3 nucleotide sequence, V gene and J gene had to match strictly, and clustering was done by Jaccard-based multidimensional scaling. On average, thymus samples gave 650,000 to 1,000,000 unique TCRB clonotypes, whereas blood samples gave about 84,000.

The TCR comes from a boy in the first two years of life with a congenital heart defect. Donor details come from another sample of the same person, matched by shared clones. The rearrangement joined TRBV18 to TRBJ1-1; 8 central bases correspond to TRBD1. The sample taken for sequencing was thymocytes. The DNA sequence reads TGTGCCAGCTCACTACAAAGGACAGGGGAAGCTTTCTTT. This gives the protein CASSLQRTGEAFF.